This T cell receptor beta chain was sequenced during a study of blood T cell repertoires in COVID-19. The V gene lost 8 bases and the J gene lost 4 bases, with 15 bases spanning the gap. Germline CDR1 MNHEY, CDR2 SVGAGI. This CDR3 is 15 amino acids long. In the original analysis: Estimates of nucleated cell counts were drawn from the amplification of reference gene primers. Using immunoSEQ multiplex PCR, the repertoire was profiled, and TCRdb retains in-frame clones only, with some absent. For V, J and clone size, that table is used; D and trimming come from the DNA. The sample includes 100,000 to 150,000 clones, around 78% of them seen just once.

Sequencing input: peripheral blood. J is TRBJ1-6 and V is TRBV6-5, with D perhaps TRBD1 (6 bases). This receptor was taken from a man aged 65 to 79 with acute or convalescent COVID-19. CDR3 in amino acids: CASEEQGSYNSPLHF. In nucleotides, the CDR3 is TGTGCCAGCGAGGAACAGGGTTCTTATAATTCACCCCTCCACTTT.